This TCR beta chain appears in the sequencing data of a study of T cells after yellow fever vaccination (dated 2019 in TCRdb). Background on the whole study: Libraries from fractions with low cell numbers were prepared with the SMART-Seq v4 Ultra Low Input RNA kit. Blood was drawn at multiple timepoints before and after primary and secondary immunization, with bulk PBMC replicates and cell subsets isolated. Two healthy male donors, one aged 18 to 30 and one aged 30 to 40 years, were included in the cohort. To follow T-cell clones before and after both primary and booster YFV17D yellow fever vaccination, bulk TCR alpha and beta repertoires underwent longitudinal sequencing. Overall study outcomes, separate from this receptor: Compared with the primary T-cell response, the secondary T-cell response was faster but weaker, reaching its peak on day 5 rather than on day 15. FACS-sorted repertoires could contain abundant contaminating clonotypes from the bulk population, so computational filtering was required. Because the study included only two donors, the extent to which the findings can be generalized is limited. After the booster, most clones that had expanded after primary vaccination were detected again (around 95% of CD4 and roughly 86% of CD8), suggesting broad maintenance of memory. A small share of clonotypes occurred in both CD4 and CD8 compartments, likely arising from convergent recombination.

Interpreted using the paper, the treatment or condition label stands for: live attenuated yellow fever vaccine strain. A standard Ficoll-Paque protocol was used to isolate PBMCs from peripheral blood. Dynabeads CD4 and CD8 positive selection kits were used to isolate CD4 and CD8 T-cell fractions. TriZol was used to extract RNA from bulk PBMCs, from CD4 and CD8 fractions, and from dextramer-positive and dextramer-negative fractions. Synthesis of TCR cDNA relied on 5'RACE template switching, a step that introduced a universal primer site along with unique molecular identifiers. Priming for cDNA synthesis came from both the TCR alpha and TCR beta constant segments. Two PCR steps were used to amplify libraries, with sample barcodes and sequencing adapters being added in the second step. Libraries were sequenced on Illumina HiSeq 2500 (2x100 bp) or NovaSeq (2x150 bp). For the original study's pipeline: Reads were demultiplexed and collapsed into UMI consensus sequences with MIGEC, and V(D)J alignment was performed with MiXCR. Vaccine-responding clonotypes were identified with edgeR using replicate PBMC samples, with FDR below 0.01 and a log2 fold change above 5 up to day 15 being required. Bulk clonotypes were assigned CD4 or CD8 identity according to which sequenced CD4 or CD8 repertoire held them at higher abundance. TCRdb handled the public reads itself, with Q25 trimming in fastp and clone calling in MiXCR, and kept productive beta chains. When rows share a CDR3 protein, they turn into one entry using the most common DNA and genes. What appears here as the V and J calls and clone size reflects TCRdb's work, not the paper's. The sample data list approximately 120,000 distinct CDR3 sequences, and more than 6% of these were observed just once. Just under 2.5% of the sample is in the top ten clones.

In this sample, this clonotype turned up a few times. The specificity of this receptor is unknown. The input lacks base qualities; no much larger clone sits a single base away. The CDR3, cysteine through phenylalanine, is 15 amino acids long. The sequence is cut down to CDR3 DNA, 45 bases in frame from base 1. The junction shows trimming of 8 bases on V and 0 bases on J, plus 13 bases between the germline ends. CDR1 and CDR2 are read off the germline V gene as KGHSH and LQKENI. The sequence links TRBV18 to TRBJ2-2, with TRBD2 tentatively as D gene (7 bases match). Sequenced material: CD4+ T cells sorted from PBMCs, taken more than 8 days after the first yellow fever vaccination. This receptor was identified in a man younger than 35 who received the YFV17D yellow fever vaccine. CDR3 sequence: CASRRGGPNTGELFF. The nucleotide sequence is TGTGCCAGCCGGAGGGGGGGCCCGAACACCGGGGAGCTGTTTTTT.